A single TCR beta chain is shown here with its context. At the DNA level, this CDR3 is encoded by other sequences in the same sample as well. These data are taken from a study of control samples from healthy donors and cancer patients. Repertoires were generated with immunoSEQ multiplex PCR, while TCRdb's copy carries only in-frame clones and drops some. Of over 150,000 clones in the sample, about 94% were seen once. The CDR3 loop spans 15 amino acids. V shed 2 bases and J shed 4 bases, with 15 bases lying between them. Germline CDR1 SGDLS, CDR2 YYNGEE. The TCR was taken from a man in his forties in good health. V is TRBV9 and J is TRBJ2-5, with TRBD1 as a possible D gene (6 bases). What was sequenced was blood. The CDR3 reads CASSVGTLIAETQYF. CDR3 sequence (DNA): TGTGCCAGCAGCGTCGGGACATTGATCGCAGAGACCCAGTACTTC. The whole variable domain, filled in from reference TRBV9 and TRBJ2-5, reads DSGVTQTPKHLITATGQRVTLRCSPRSGDLSVYWYQQSLDQGLQFLIQYYNGEERAKGNILERFSAQQFPDLHSELNLSSLELGDSALYFCASSVGTLIAETQYFGPGTRLLVL.